The rows below give T cell receptor beta chains drawn from one sample of a study of graft-versus-host responses after intestinal transplantation. Their specific antigens are unknown. TCRdb keeps only in-frame clones here, not all; method: immunoSEQ multiplex PCR. The top ten clones hold more than 0.75% of a sample with about 100,000 clones, roughly 87% of them seen once. The source was unstimulated CD4+ T cells sorted from spleen or lymph node cells, collected before transplant. The receptors stem from a human donor who was the organ donor for an intestinal transplant. CDR3s leave out the opening cysteine and the closing phenylalanine or tryptophan. The order of the fields is J gene, V gene, CDR3 protein.

J: TRBJ2-2; V: TRBV5-4; CDR3: ASSQDGTGELF
J: TRBJ1-2; V: TRBV27; CDR3: ASSVDRDHGYT
J: TRBJ2-7; V: TRBV20-1; CDR3: SAQYPDEQY
J: TRBJ1-2; V: TRBV30; CDR3: AWSPRPGDYGYT
J: TRBJ2-7; V: TRBV4-1; CDR3: ASSPKWDRGLFGQY
J: TRBJ2-2; V: TRBV4-2; CDR3: ASSQDRVVTGELF
J: TRBJ1-2; V: TRBV28; CDR3: ASSSTGGYGYT
J: TRBJ2-3; V: TRBV6-1; CDR3: ASSNRQASTDTQY
J: TRBJ1-5; V: TRBV28; CDR3: ASSRWQPQH
J: TRBJ2-7; V: TRBV4-2; CDR3: ASSQEGGPEEQY
J: TRBJ2-3; V: TRBV18; CDR3: ASSPEGARDTQY
J: TRBJ1-1; V: TRBV6-5; CDR3: ASRWREAF
J: TRBJ2-3; V: TRBV5-1; CDR3: ASSNGQGRDPTNTQY
J: TRBJ2-5; V: TRBV7-2; CDR3: ASSLNLGQGAETQY
J: TRBJ2-1; V: TRBV5-1; CDR3: ASSLAGIRDPRQGEQF
J: TRBJ1-1; V: TRBV5-6; CDR3: ASSLAPGQVRNTEAF
J: TRBJ2-7; V: TRBV5-6; CDR3: ASSLAPSDRVWQY
J: TRBJ2-7; V: TRBV2; CDR3: ASSEALRDRDIY
J: TRBJ2-3; V: TRBV4-2; CDR3: ASSQGTGGADTQY
J: TRBJ2-7; V: TRBV18; CDR3: ASSPDSSYEQY
J: TRBJ2-5; V: TRBV28; CDR3: ASSLSPAGVETQY
J: TRBJ1-1; V: TRBV5-1; CDR3: ASSSLLMGNTEAF
J: TRBJ2-3; V: TRBV6-1; CDR3: ASSEIGGQPIDTQY
J: TRBJ1-4; V: TRBV28; CDR3: ASRPGVATNEKLF
J: TRBJ2-7; V: TRBV10-2; CDR3: ASAAPREQY
J: TRBJ2-7; V: TRBV30; CDR3: AWSGGGGPPYEQY
J: TRBJ2-7; V: TRBV7-9; CDR3: ASSRGAHEQY
J: TRBJ2-1; V: TRBV5-1; CDR3: ASSWGLAGAKPSSYNEQF
J: TRBJ2-3; V: TRBV7-2; CDR3: ASIPTGGPDTQY
J: TRBJ2-1; V: TRBV5-6; CDR3: ASSLAFGGEQF
J: TRBJ1-4; V: TRBV5-1; CDR3: ASSGSGGREKLF
J: TRBJ1-4; V: TRBV7-6; CDR3: ASSAGGTVPNEKLF
J: TRBJ2-3; V: TRBV7-8; CDR3: ASSPVGGHTQY
J: TRBJ1-4; V: TRBV15; CDR3: ATSRGTGWTNEKLF
J: TRBJ1-1; V: TRBV19; CDR3: ASSIGGFGVPQNTEAF
J: TRBJ2-1; V: TRBV5-4; CDR3: ASSLGDRAVNEQF
J: TRBJ2-2; V: TRBV30; CDR3: AWTGVTNTGELF
J: TRBJ2-2; V: TRBV10-3; CDR3: AISWGMVGVNTGELF
J: TRBJ2-5; V: TRBV7-9; CDR3: AAQGETQY
J: TRBJ1-5; V: TRBV28; CDR3: ASSSSGTGSNQPRH
J: TRBJ1-5; V: TRBV10-3; CDR3: AISDVDGNNQPQH
J: TRBJ1-6; V: TRBV9; CDR3: ASSARQGWDNSPLH
J: TRBJ1-6; V: TRBV30; CDR3: ASGGGSSYNSPLH
J: TRBJ2-1; V: TRBV11-1; CDR3: ASSFGGLGQF
J: TRBJ2-5; V: TRBV5-1; CDR3: ASSVALAGGAQY
J: TRBJ1-2; V: TRBV30; CDR3: AWRVELRPNYGYT
J: TRBJ2-1; V: TRBV9; CDR3: ASSVEGLAGGLSYNEQF
J: TRBJ1-1; V: TRBV6-6; CDR3: ASSQGYTEAF
J: TRBJ1-1; V: TRBV6-1; CDR3: ASSELYSSMNTEAF
J: TRBJ2-7; V: TRBV6-1; CDR3: ASSAQTGSYEQY
J: TRBJ2-7; V: TRBV6-5; CDR3: ASSSRDRGPEQY